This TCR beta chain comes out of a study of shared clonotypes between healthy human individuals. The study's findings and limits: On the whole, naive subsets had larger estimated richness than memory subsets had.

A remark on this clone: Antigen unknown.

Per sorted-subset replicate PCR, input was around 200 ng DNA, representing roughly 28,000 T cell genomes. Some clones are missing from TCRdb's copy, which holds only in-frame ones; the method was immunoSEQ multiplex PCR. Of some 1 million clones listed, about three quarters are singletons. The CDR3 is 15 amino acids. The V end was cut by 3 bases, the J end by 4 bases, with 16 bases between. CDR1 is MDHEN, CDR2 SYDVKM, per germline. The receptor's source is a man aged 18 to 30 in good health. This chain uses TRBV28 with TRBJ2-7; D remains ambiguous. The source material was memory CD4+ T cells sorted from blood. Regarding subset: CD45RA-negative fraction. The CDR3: CASSFADLVTYEQYF. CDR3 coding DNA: TGTGCCAGCAGTTTCGCTGATCTAGTGACATACGAGCAGTACTTC.